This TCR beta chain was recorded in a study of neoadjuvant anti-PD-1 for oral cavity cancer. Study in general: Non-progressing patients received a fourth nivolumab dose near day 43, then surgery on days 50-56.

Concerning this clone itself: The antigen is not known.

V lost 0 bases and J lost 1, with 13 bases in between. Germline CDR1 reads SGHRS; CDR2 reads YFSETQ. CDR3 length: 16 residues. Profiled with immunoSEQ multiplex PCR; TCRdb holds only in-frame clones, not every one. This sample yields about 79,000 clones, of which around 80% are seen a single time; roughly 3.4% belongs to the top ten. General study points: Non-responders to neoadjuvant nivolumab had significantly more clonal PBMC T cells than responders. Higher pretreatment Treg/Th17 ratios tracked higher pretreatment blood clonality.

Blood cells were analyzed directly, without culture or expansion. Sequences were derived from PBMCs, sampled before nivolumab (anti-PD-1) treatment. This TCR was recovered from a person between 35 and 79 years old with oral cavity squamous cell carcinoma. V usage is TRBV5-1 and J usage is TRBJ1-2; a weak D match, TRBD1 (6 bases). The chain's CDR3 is CASSLGTDLLNYGYTF. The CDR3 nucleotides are TGCGCCAGCAGCTTGGGGACAGACCTACTTAACTATGGCTACACCTTC.